Shown below are 26 T cell receptor beta chains from a single sample sequenced in a study of T-cell memory formation after mild COVID-19. Each CDR3 protein gets one entry after TCRdb re-called the 5' RACE reads with MiXCR. Found here are some 320,000 distinct CDR3 sequences, roughly an eighth of them singletons; the top ten hold approximately 22%. What was sequenced was PBMCs or a T cell subset sorted from them (not recorded which). These receptor sequences come from a man aged 18 to 29 who had mild COVID-19 (a few samples of this study predate the infection). Cell type and time point are not known.

This chain links TRBV5-6 with TRBJ1-4; the D gene is possibly TRBD1 (5 bases). V lost 2 bases and J 3 bases, leaving 8 bases between the germline ends. The CDR3 runs to 14 residues. Germline CDR1 SGHDT, CDR2 YYEEEE. The CDR3 protein is CASSFNRPNEKLFF. CDR3 nucleotide sequence: TGTGCCAGCAGCTTTAACAGGCCTAATGAAAAACTGTTTTTT.

In this sample, this clonotype turned up a few times. The V call is TRBV7-2, the J call TRBJ2-1, with TRBD2 matching over 9 bases. The V gene end was trimmed by 7 bases and the J gene end by 4 bases; junction bases not matched to a gene: 8. Germline loops: CDR1 SGHTA, CDR2 FQGNSA. The CDR3 totals 15 residues. The DNA for the CDR3 is TGTGCCAGCAACTTCCTGCTAGCGGGGTACAATGAGCAGTTCTTC. Translation gives CASNFLLAGYNEQFF.

This clonotype was counted between two and nine times. The rearrangement uses TRBV29-1 and TRBJ2-1, with 7 nucleotides matching TRBD2. V shed 0 bases and J 8 bases; nucleotides not matched to a gene: 4. This CDR3 is built from 13 residues. The germline CDR1 and CDR2 sequences are SQVTM and ANQGSEA. The CDR3 coding sequence is TGCAGCGTTGAAGATGCGGGGGACTATGAGCAGTTCTTC. This encodes CSVEDAGDYEQFF.

This clonotype occurred many times. J is TRBJ2-1 and V is TRBV5-6; D not resolved. This CDR3 is 15 amino acids long. The ends were cut back, 3 bases at V and 4 bases at J, with 14 bases in the middle. Germline CDR1 SGHDT, CDR2 YYEEEE. The CDR3 DNA reads as TGTGCCAGCAGCTACCCCGGTACAGCTTACAATGAGCAGTTCTTC. Encoded protein: CASSYPGTAYNEQFF.

The chain couples TRBV28 to TRBJ1-4; D is perhaps TRBD1 (6 bases). The V end lost 8 bases, the J end lost 4 bases, and 11 bases lay between the germline ends. The CDR3 is 13 residues long. Per germline, CDR1 MDHEN and CDR2 SYDVKM. CDR3 bases: TGTGCCAGCGAGGGGGAGTATAATGAAAAACTGTTTTTT. Translating it yields CASEGEYNEKLFF.

The chain combines TRBV7-9 with TRBJ2-7, with a tentative D call TRBD2 (7 bases). CDR1 and CDR2 (germline): SEHNR, FQNEAQ (reference sequence). The CDR3 covers 17 residues. V was pared by 6 bases and J by 4 bases, with 25 bases between. The CDR3 DNA reads TGTGCCAGCAGTCCGGAGGCGGGAGAAGGGGGAAAGTACGAGCAGTACTTC. Translation: CASSPEAGEGGKYEQYF. Full variable domain (remainder filled in from reference TRBV7-9 and TRBJ2-7): DTGVSQNPRHKITKRGQNVTFRCDPISEHNRLYWYRQTLGQGPEFLTYFQNEAQLEKSRLLSDRFSAERPKGSFSTLEIQRTEQGDSAMYLCASSPEAGEGGKYEQYFGPGTRLTVT.

This clonotype was counted many times. V usage is TRBV2 and J usage is TRBJ2-5; 12 positions match TRBD1. Germline V gene data show CDR1 as SNHLY and CDR2 as FYNNEI. The CDR3 is 15 residues long. The V segment lost 6 bases and the J segment 5 bases; nucleotides outside the gene matches: 7. The CDR3 DNA reads TGTGCCAGCAGAACCGGGACAGGGGGCGTGGAGACCCAGTACTTC. Residues: CASRTGTGGVETQYF.

This chain links TRBV6-2 or TRBV6-3 with TRBJ2-1; no firm D call. The CDR3 loop spans 13 amino acids. V lost 6 bases and J lost 6, with 12 bases in between. Germline V CDR1 and CDR2: MNHEY, SVGEGT. CDR3 loop: CASSALGINEQFF. As DNA, the CDR3 is TGTGCCAGCAGCGCCCTGGGAATCAATGAGCAGTTCTTC.

The chain joins TRBV12-3 or TRBV12-4 to TRBJ2-6; D might be TRBD1 (6 bases). The CDR3 runs to 15 residues. V was trimmed by 11 bases and J by 2 bases, leaving 16 bases between them. This CDR3 is CAVERWGPGANVLTF. Here the CDR3 DNA reads TGTGCCGTCGAAAGATGGGGGCCTGGGGCCAACGTCCTGACTTTC.

This clonotype was observed many times. CDR3 DNA: TGCGCCAGCAGCTTGGCCCAGGTGACAGGCACAGATACGCAGTATTTT. Residues: CASSLAQVTGTDTQYF. This rearrangement joins TRBV5-1 to TRBJ2-3; a possible D gene is TRBD1 (5 bases). V was trimmed by 0 bases and J by 1 base, leaving 12 bases between them. The CDR3 sequence is 16 residues long. CDR1 is SGHRS and CDR2 is YFSETQ in the germline V gene.

This clonotype showed up just a few times. The chain recombines TRBV19 with TRBJ1-1; D is uncertain. CDR1 LNHDA and CDR2 SQIVND come from the germline V gene (reference sequence). CDR3 length: 12 amino acids. V was shortened by 8 bases and J by 4 bases, with 11 bases between the two germline ends. The chain's CDR3 is CASAGEGTEAFF. The CDR3 nucleotides are TGTGCCAGTGCTGGGGAGGGCACTGAAGCTTTCTTT.

The genes are TRBV20-1 and TRBJ2-7, with 7 bases identical to TRBD1. The CDR3 totals 12 residues. Germline values: CDR1 DFQATT, CDR2 SNEGSKA (reference sequence). V lost 6 bases to trimming and J lost 6 bases; unmatched junction nucleotides: 8. The CDR3: CSATGLGLEQYV. Here the CDR3 DNA reads TGCAGTGCGACAGGGTTGGGGCTCGAGCAGTACGTC.

J is TRBJ2-1 and V is TRBV11-2; D gene unclear. V was cut by 0 bases and J by 0 bases, with 6 bases left in between. CDR1 is SGHAT, CDR2 FQNNGV, per germline. This CDR3 is built from 15 residues. The CDR3 reads CASSLDPGSYNEQFF. In nucleotides, the CDR3 is TGTGCCAGCAGCTTAGATCCTGGCTCCTACAATGAGCAGTTCTTC.

The rearrangement joins TRBV3-1 to TRBJ2-7; D not certain. V lost 3 bases, J lost 7 bases, and 7 bases lay in between. The germline V gene has CDR1 LGHDT and CDR2 YNNKEL (reference sequence). The CDR3 has 11 residues. The CDR3 DNA reads as TGTGCCAGCAGCCAGTATAGGGAGCAGTACTTC. This sequence encodes CASSQYREQYF.

The chain uses TRBV15 and TRBJ1-4; TRBD1 matches 9 bases. The CDR3 contains 15 residues. V lost 4 bases, J lost 3 bases, and 3 bases stayed unmatched. The V gene's germline CDR1 is LNHNV and CDR2 YYDKDF (reference sequence). For the CDR3, the DNA is TGTGCCACCAGCACTACAGGGGGCCCTAATGAAAAACTGTTTTTT. Its translation is CATSTTGGPNEKLFF.

This clonotype was seen a handful of times. The chain has TRBV7-3 and TRBJ2-1; D possibly matches TRBD1 or TRBD2 (5 bases each). The CDR3 sequence is 15 residues long. The V and J ends lost 1 base and 4 bases respectively, with 11 bases between them. Germline loops: CDR1 SGHTA, CDR2 FQGTGA. The CDR3: CASSLRGYGYNEQFF. CDR3 DNA: TGTGCCAGCAGCTTAAGGGGGTACGGTTACAATGAGCAGTTCTTC.

This clonotype was seen a handful of times. The rearrangement joins TRBV6-2 or TRBV6-3 to TRBJ2-3; no firm D call. Trimming took off 7 bases at V and 3 bases at J, with 11 bases between the two ends. Germline CDR1 MNHEY, CDR2 SVGEGT. This CDR3 spans 13 amino acids. The CDR3 coding sequence is TGTGCCAGCATGGGCGAGTGGACAGATACGCAGTATTTT. The encoded protein is CASMGEWTDTQYF.

This clonotype was seen a few times. This chain joins TRBV7-2 and TRBJ2-7; 9 positions match TRBD1. There are 15 residues in the CDR3. V gave up 4 bases and J gave up 5 bases; unmatched junction bases: 9. Germline CDR1 SGHTA, CDR2 FQGNSA. CDR3 residues: CASSSDRGAPNEQYF. CDR3 nucleotide sequence: TGTGCCAGCAGCTCCGACAGGGGGGCCCCCAACGAGCAGTACTTC.

The chain couples TRBV7-9 to TRBJ2-7, with 9 bases aligning to TRBD1. V was clipped by 5 bases and J by 4 bases; unmatched bases: 6. The V gene's germline CDR1 is SEHNR and CDR2 FQNEAQ (reference sequence). The CDR3 spans 14 residues. In nucleotides, the CDR3 is TGTGCCAGCAGCCCGCCCGGGACAGGGTACGAGCAGTACTTC. This gives the protein CASSPPGTGYEQYF.

The chain uses TRBV5-5 and TRBJ1-5; TRBD1 might be the D (5 bases). The V gene's germline CDR1 is SGHKS and CDR2 YYEKEE (reference sequence). This CDR3 comprises 14 residues. V lost 1 base, J lost 7 bases, and 12 bases lay in between. The CDR3 is CASSLRGAQQPQHF. The CDR3 coding sequence is TGTGCCAGCAGCTTGAGAGGGGCGCAGCAGCCCCAGCATTTT.

This clonotype was picked up many times. V gene TRBV6-5 combines with J gene TRBJ1-2, with TRBD1 matching 10 bases. Germline trimming cut 2 bases from V and 2 bases from J; bases unmatched to any gene: 2. The germline V gene has CDR1 MNHEY and CDR2 SVGAGI. The CDR3 is 15 residues long. CDR3 sequence reads: CASSYEGQGNYGYTF. In DNA, the CDR3 is TGTGCCAGCAGTTACGAGGGACAGGGGAACTATGGCTACACCTTC.

This clonotype was seen a handful of times. This CDR3 reads CASSQVGLVSDTQYF. The DNA of the CDR3 is TGCGCCAGCAGCCAAGTGGGTTTGGTTTCAGATACGCAGTATTTT. The V call is TRBV4-1, the J call TRBJ2-3, with unresolved D. V lost 1 base, J lost 4 bases, and 12 bases lay in between. This CDR3 has 15 amino acids. Germline V lookup: CDR1 MGHRA, CDR2 YSYEKL.

Remarks on this clonotype: Given a much more abundant clone one base away, this may be a read error. The chain links TRBV12-3 or TRBV12-4 to TRBJ2-3; a weak D match, TRBD1 (6 bases). Trimming left V 8 bases short and J 5 bases short, with 11 bases between. This CDR3 contains 12 residues. The CDR3 protein is CASGTGQDTQYF. The CDR3, as DNA: TGTGCCAGCGGCACAGGGCAAGATACGCAGTATTTT.

A remark on this clonotype: At one end the junction does not follow the germline gene, possibly because of a read error. The chain couples TRBV7-9 to TRBJ2-1; the D is unclear. CDR3 length equals 9 residues. Germline V gives CDR1 SEHNR, CDR2 FQNEAQ (reference sequence). DNA for the CDR3: TGTGCCAGCAGCGGGAAAGAGCTCTTC. Translating gives CASSGKELF.

This CDR3 is CASSPGTSNYEQYF. CDR3 sequence (DNA): TGCGCCAGCAGCCCCGGGACTAGTAACTACGAGCAGTACTTC. The chain uses TRBV5-1 and TRBJ2-7; 8 nucleotides match TRBD2. This CDR3 is 14 amino acids long. Trimming removed 4 bases from V and 3 bases from J; junction bases left unmatched: 6. CDR1 is SGHRS, CDR2 YFSETQ, per germline.

This clonotype was seen a few times. The chain carries TRBV4-1 and TRBJ2-3, with D tentatively TRBD2 (7 bases). The V gene lost 0 bases and the J gene lost 2 bases, with 15 bases spanning the gap. The CDR3 contains 17 residues. Germline V gene lookup returns CDR1 MGHRA and CDR2 YSYEKL. In DNA, the CDR3 is TGCGCCAGCAGCCAAGATGTTCGGGGGGCGAACACAGATACGCAGTATTTT. Its protein product is CASSQDVRGANTDTQYF.